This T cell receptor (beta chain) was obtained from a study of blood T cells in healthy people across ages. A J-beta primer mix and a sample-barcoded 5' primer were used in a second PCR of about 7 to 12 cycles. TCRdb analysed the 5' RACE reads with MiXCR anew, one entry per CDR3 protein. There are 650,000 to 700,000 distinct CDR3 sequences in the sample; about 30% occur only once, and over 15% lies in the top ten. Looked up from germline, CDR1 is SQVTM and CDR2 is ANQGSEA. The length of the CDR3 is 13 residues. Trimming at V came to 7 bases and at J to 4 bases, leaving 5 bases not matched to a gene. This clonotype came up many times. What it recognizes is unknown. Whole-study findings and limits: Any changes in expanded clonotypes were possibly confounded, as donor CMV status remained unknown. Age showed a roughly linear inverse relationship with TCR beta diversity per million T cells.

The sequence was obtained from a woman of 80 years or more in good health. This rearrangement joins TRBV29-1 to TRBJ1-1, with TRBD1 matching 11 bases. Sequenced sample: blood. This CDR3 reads CSAGTGGGTEAFF. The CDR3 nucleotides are TGCAGCGCCGGGACAGGGGGTGGCACTGAAGCTTTCTTT.